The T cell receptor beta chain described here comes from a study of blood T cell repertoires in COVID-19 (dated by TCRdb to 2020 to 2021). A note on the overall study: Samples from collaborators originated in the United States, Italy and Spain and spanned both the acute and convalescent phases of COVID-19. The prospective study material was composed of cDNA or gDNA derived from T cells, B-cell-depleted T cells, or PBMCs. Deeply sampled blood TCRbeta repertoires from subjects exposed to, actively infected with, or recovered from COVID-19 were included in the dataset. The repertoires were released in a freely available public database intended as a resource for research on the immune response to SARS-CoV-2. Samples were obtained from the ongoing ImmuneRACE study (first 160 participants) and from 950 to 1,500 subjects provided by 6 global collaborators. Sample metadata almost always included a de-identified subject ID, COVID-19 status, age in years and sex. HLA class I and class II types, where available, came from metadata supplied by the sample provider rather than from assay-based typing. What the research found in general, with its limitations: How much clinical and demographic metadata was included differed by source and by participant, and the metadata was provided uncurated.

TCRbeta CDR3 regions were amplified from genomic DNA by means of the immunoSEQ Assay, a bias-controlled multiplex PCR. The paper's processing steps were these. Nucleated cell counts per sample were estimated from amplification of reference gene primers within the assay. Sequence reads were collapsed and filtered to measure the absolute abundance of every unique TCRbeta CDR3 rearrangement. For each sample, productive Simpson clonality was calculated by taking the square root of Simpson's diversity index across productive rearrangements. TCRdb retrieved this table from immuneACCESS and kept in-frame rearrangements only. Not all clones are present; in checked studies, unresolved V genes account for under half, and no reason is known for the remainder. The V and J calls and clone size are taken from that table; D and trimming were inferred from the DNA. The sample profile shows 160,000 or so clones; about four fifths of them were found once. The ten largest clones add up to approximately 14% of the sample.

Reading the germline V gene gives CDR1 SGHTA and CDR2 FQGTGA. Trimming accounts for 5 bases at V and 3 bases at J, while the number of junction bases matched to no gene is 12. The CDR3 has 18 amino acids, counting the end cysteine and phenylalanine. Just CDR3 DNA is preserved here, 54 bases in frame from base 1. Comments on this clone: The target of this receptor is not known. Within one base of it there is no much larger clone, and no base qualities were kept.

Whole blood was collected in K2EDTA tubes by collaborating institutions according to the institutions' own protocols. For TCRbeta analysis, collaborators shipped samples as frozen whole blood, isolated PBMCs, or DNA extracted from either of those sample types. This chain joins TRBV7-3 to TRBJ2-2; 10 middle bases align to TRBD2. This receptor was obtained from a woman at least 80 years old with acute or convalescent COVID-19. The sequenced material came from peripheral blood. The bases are TGTGCCAGCAGCACCAGGCCAGCGGGAGGGCCGGACACCGGGGAGCTGTTTTTT. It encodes CASSTRPAGGPDTGELFF.